What follows are 11 T cell receptor beta chains derived from one specimen sequenced in a study of cytomegalovirus exposure and HLA in healthy donors. Vbeta (60) and Jbeta (13) primers were used in the PCR. The data were produced by immunoSEQ multiplex PCR, yet TCRdb's version contains in-frame clones alone and is incomplete. The sample includes around 180,000 clones, 80% to 90% of them seen just once. Sequencing was carried out using PBMCs. The receptors stem from a girl aged 2 to 10 in good health and CMV-seropositive.

The rearrangement joins TRBV5-5 to TRBJ1-4, with D possibly matching TRBD1 (6 bases). CDR3 size: 16 residues. Trimming removed 0 bases from V and 4 bases from J, with 13 bases in between. Germline V gene data show CDR1 as SGHKS and CDR2 as YYEKEE (reference sequence). The CDR3 nucleotides are TGTGCCAGCAGCTTGGTGGCAGGGGCAAATAATGAAAAACTGTTTTTT. Its translation: CASSLVAGANNEKLFF.

The chain is built from TRBV29-1 and TRBJ1-2, with TRBD1 matching over 8 bases. The CDR3 has 13 amino acids. V was clipped by 4 bases and J by 7 bases; unmatched bases: 8. Germline assignment: CDR1 SQVTM and CDR2 ANQGSEA. CDR3 in amino acids: CSVVVRGLSGYTF. DNA for the CDR3: TGCAGCGTTGTTGTCAGGGGGCTAAGTGGCTACACCTTC.

This clone was counted once. The chain recombines TRBV4-1 with TRBJ2-4; 9 positions match TRBD2. The germline CDR1 and CDR2 sequences are MGHRA and YSYEKL. V was pared by 0 bases and J by 4 bases, with 19 bases of the junction left unmatched. This CDR3 has 21 amino acids. The CDR3 DNA sequence: TGCGCCAGCAGCCAAGAATATTCACAGACCGGCCTAGCGGGACGTAAAAACATTCAGTACTTC. Protein sequence: CASSQEYSQTGLAGRKNIQYF.

This chain uses TRBV30 with TRBJ1-2, with TRBD1 identical over 7 bases. V shed 4 bases, J shed 2 bases, and the junction held 7 bases outside the gene matches. Per the germline V gene, CDR1 is GTSNPN and CDR2 is SVGIG (reference sequence). This CDR3 contains 14 residues. Written as DNA, the CDR3 is TGTGCCTGGAAACCAGGGGGACCCAACTATGGCTACACCTTC. This codes for CAWKPGGPNYGYTF.

The rearrangement joins TRBV5-1 to TRBJ1-2; a possible D gene is TRBD1 (5 bases). CDR3 length: 14 amino acids. V was clipped by 0 bases and J by 8 bases, with 14 bases between them. Germline V CDR1 and CDR2: SGHRS, YFSETQ. The CDR3 spells CASSLEQGTGGYTF. CDR3 nucleotides: TGCGCCAGCAGCTTGGAGCAGGGAACTGGAGGCTACACCTTC.

The table lists this clone with a few counts. The chain is built from TRBV14 and TRBJ1-2; D perhaps matches TRBD1 (6 bases). This CDR3 contains 12 residues. CDR1 and CDR2 (germline): SGHDN, FVKESK. Trimming left V 5 bases short and J 7 bases short, with 11 bases between. Here the CDR3 reads CASSITGFGYTF. DNA for the CDR3: TGTGCCAGCAGCATAACAGGGTTTGGCTACACCTTC.

The V gene is TRBV7-2, the J gene TRBJ2-6; 7 bases match TRBD1. Germline CDR1 is SGHTA and CDR2 is FQGNSA. The V and J ends lost 2 bases and 2 bases, in that order; junction bases with no gene match: 12. The CDR3 length is 19 residues. CDR3: CASSLYGQGVFAGANVLTF. CDR3 in DNA: TGTGCCAGCAGCTTATACGGGCAGGGGGTGTTCGCTGGGGCCAACGTCCTGACTTTC.

The J gene is TRBJ1-5, the V gene TRBV6-5, with 7 bases lining up with TRBD1. The V segment lost 6 bases and the J segment 5 bases; nucleotides outside the gene matches: 4. The CDR3 extends over 13 amino acids. The V gene's germline CDR1 is MNHEY and CDR2 SVGAGI. The CDR3 sequence is CASRPQGYQPQHF. In nucleotides, the CDR3 is TGTGCCAGCAGACCACAGGGGTATCAGCCCCAGCATTTT.

V usage is TRBV5-1 and J usage is TRBJ2-5, with D unresolved. The V gene lost 4 bases and the J gene lost 7 bases, with 11 bases spanning the gap. CDR1 and CDR2 (germline): SGHRS, YFSETQ. The length of the CDR3 is 12 residues. The CDR3 loop reads CASSAASGTQYF. Here the CDR3 DNA reads TGCGCCAGCAGCGCCGCCTCAGGGACCCAGTACTTC.

The sample holds a few counts of this clone. The chain is built from TRBV5-5 and TRBJ2-7; the match to TRBD1 covers 9 bases. CDR3 length: 14 amino acids. Germline assignment: CDR1 SGHKS and CDR2 YYEKEE (reference sequence). The V gene end was trimmed by 4 bases and the J gene end by 6 bases; junction bases not matched to a gene: 8. The CDR3 DNA follows: TGTGCCAGCAGCCCAGGGACAGGGAAAGGCGAGCAGTACTTC. As protein: CASSPGTGKGEQYF.

V is TRBV6-1 and J is TRBJ2-3; weak D call: TRBD2 (5 bases). From germline, CDR1 is MNHNS and CDR2 SASEGT. V dropped 5 bases and J dropped 2 bases, with 11 bases sitting between them. The CDR3 runs to 14 residues. The DNA for the CDR3 is TGTGCCAGCAGTCGACTTGGACTCACAGATACGCAGTATTTT. This encodes CASSRLGLTDTQYF.